Each of the 19 T cell receptor beta chains below was sequenced from the same sample in a study of control samples from healthy donors and cancer patients (dated by TCRdb to the early 2020s). Library creation used the immunoSEQ multiplex PCR assay. TCRdb re-hosts the immuneACCESS table, in-frame sequences only. Its copies lack some clones; in the studies checked, an unresolved V gene accounts for under half of them, and the cause for the rest is not known. The sample table contains roughly 40,000 clones; only one count was recorded for roughly 85% of them. The top ten clones comprise about 50% of the sample. The specimen was blood. The receptors stem from a man aged 60 to 75 in good health.

This clone was counted a few times. The rearrangement uses TRBV6-4 and TRBJ2-3; D gene unclear. CDR1 MRHNA and CDR2 SNTAGT come from the germline V gene. V was clipped by 2 bases and J by 3 bases, with 12 bases between them. The CDR3 contains 15 residues. The CDR3 sequence: CASSDRAERTDTQYF. The CDR3 nucleotides read TGTGCCAGCAGTGACCGGGCCGAGAGGACAGATACGCAGTATTTT.

This rearrangement joins TRBV7-2 to TRBJ2-5; 10 positions agree with TRBD2. Germline trimming cut 5 bases from V and 1 base from J; bases unmatched to any gene: 13. The germline gives CDR1 SGHTA, CDR2 FQGNSA. This CDR3 has 18 residues. The CDR3 here is CASSKNPTSGSSQETQYF. The CDR3 DNA reads as TGTGCCAGCAGCAAAAACCCGACTAGCGGGTCCTCCCAAGAGACCCAGTACTTC.

This rearrangement joins TRBV28 to TRBJ2-1, with D possibly matching TRBD1 (6 bases). V was trimmed by 7 bases and J by 4 bases, leaving 29 bases between them. The CDR3 has 19 residues. Germline V CDR1 and CDR2: MDHEN, SYDVKM. This CDR3 reads CASKSFSPRDTQEYNEQFF. CDR3 sequence (DNA): TGTGCCAGCAAAAGTTTCTCACCCCGGGACACTCAGGAATACAATGAGCAGTTCTTC.

V usage is TRBV5-6 and J usage is TRBJ2-1; TRBD1 matches at 9 bases. V lost 6 bases and J lost 13; bases outside the gene matches: 5. The germline V gene has CDR1 SGHDT and CDR2 YYEEEE. The CDR3 has 11 amino acids. The CDR3 nucleotides read TGTGCCAGCACCCGACAGGGGGTCCAGTTCTTC. As protein: CASTRQGVQFF.

The chain employs TRBV7-3 and TRBJ2-7; possible D gene TRBD1, 6 bases. The CDR3 runs 14 residues. Germline lookup yields CDR1 SGHTA and CDR2 FQGTGA. Trimming removed 2 bases at V and 2 bases at J, with 10 bases between. The CDR3 DNA follows: TGTGCCAGCAGCTTAGGGGGCCGCACCTACGAGCAGTACTTC. This translates into CASSLGGRTYEQYF.

The chain employs TRBV5-1 and TRBJ1-5; D remains ambiguous. CDR3 size: 13 residues. The germline gives CDR1 SGHRS, CDR2 YFSETQ. The V end lost 3 bases, the J end lost 4 bases, and 8 bases lay between the germline ends. CDR3 bases: TGCGCCAGCAGCTCCGGACCAAATCAGCCCCAGCATTTT. It is translated as CASSSGPNQPQHF.

The rearrangement joins TRBV9 to TRBJ2-7, with 8 bases matching TRBD2. Germline-derived CDR1 and CDR2 are SGDLS and YYNGEE. CDR3 length equals 14 residues. After removal of 3 bases from V and 6 bases from J, the junction contained 8 bases not matched to a gene. CDR3 region: CASSAGTRGPEQYF. The CDR3 DNA is TGTGCCAGCAGCGCCGGGACTAGAGGCCCCGAGCAGTACTTC.

The chain's CDR3 is CASLPNPGTPAYEQYF. As DNA, the CDR3 is TGTGCCAGCCTCCCTAACCCCGGGACACCGGCCTACGAGCAGTACTTC. This rearrangement joins TRBV28 to TRBJ2-7, with D tentatively TRBD1 (6 bases). CDR1 MDHEN and CDR2 SYDVKM come from the germline V gene. V shed 8 bases and J shed 2 bases, with 22 bases lying between them. The CDR3 runs to 16 residues.

The chain carries TRBV6-6 and TRBJ2-6; 11 bases map to TRBD2. The V segment lost 6 bases and the J segment 0 bases; nucleotides outside the gene matches: 4. This CDR3 is built from 17 residues. Germline V gene sequence: CDR1 MNHNY, CDR2 SVGAGI (reference sequence). The CDR3 nucleotides are TGTGCCAGCAGCCGACTAGCGGGGAGCTCTGGGGCCAACGTCCTGACTTTC. Protein sequence: CASSRLAGSSGANVLTF.

The V gene is TRBV5-1, the J gene TRBJ1-2; no clear D. The CDR3 is 16 residues long. The germline V and J ends were trimmed by 1 base and 6 bases, with 19 bases remaining between them. Germline CDR1 reads SGHRS; CDR2 reads YFSETQ. The CDR3 DNA reads as TGCGCCAGCAGCTTGCCGGCTAGGGAGCGCGGGAATGGCTACACCTTC. Protein product: CASSLPARERGNGYTF.

A single count supports this clone. The rearrangement links TRBV6-4 to TRBJ2-1; 9 bases are a match to TRBD2. CDR1 is MRHNA and CDR2 is SNTAGT in the germline V gene. This CDR3 contains 18 residues. V trimming: 3 bases; J trimming: 1 base; junction bases outside the gene matches: 10. This CDR3 is CASSEGKTSGRSYNEQFF. As DNA, the CDR3 is TGTGCCAGCAGTGAGGGGAAGACTAGCGGAAGATCCTACAATGAGCAGTTCTTC.

The chain combines TRBV27 with TRBJ2-1, with D perhaps assigned TRBD1 or TRBD2 (5 bases each). This CDR3 contains 15 residues. V lost 2 bases, J lost 2 bases, and 10 bases lay in between. Germline CDR1 and CDR2: MNHEY and SMNVEV (reference sequence). The CDR3 sequence: CASSLEGDPYNEQFF. The DNA of the CDR3 is TGTGCCAGCAGTTTAGAAGGGGACCCCTACAATGAGCAGTTCTTC.

V is TRBV30 and J is TRBJ2-3; 11 bases agree with TRBD2. The J segment lost 6 bases and the V segment lost 1 base, leaving 6 bases of the junction unmatched. CDR1 and CDR2 (germline): GTSNPN, SVGIG (reference sequence). There are 15 residues in the CDR3. CDR3 protein: CAWSGLAGRRDTQYF. The CDR3 nucleotides read TGTGCCTGGAGTGGACTAGCGGGACGCCGCGATACGCAGTATTTT. Drawing the rest from reference TRBV30 and TRBJ2-3, the complete variable domain is SQTIHQWPATLVQPVGSPLSLECTVEGTSNPNLYWYRQAAGRGLQLLFYSVGIGQISSEVPQNLSASRPQDRQFILSSKKLLLSDSGFYLCAWSGLAGRRDTQYFGPGTRLTVL.

CDR3 sequence: CASRSTLANYGYTF. Here the CDR3 DNA reads TGTGCCAGCAGGTCAACACTAGCTAACTATGGCTACACCTTC. The chain combines TRBV6-5 with TRBJ1-2; D is unresolved. The CDR3 covers 14 residues. Germline CDR1 reads MNHEY; CDR2 reads SVGAGI. V lost 6 bases and J lost 0, with 11 bases in between.

The rearrangement uses TRBV6-2 or TRBV6-3 and TRBJ2-6; D gene ambiguous. Between the trimmed V and J ends, which lost 6 bases and 0 bases, there was a span of 9 bases. This CDR3 region has 15 residues. Per the germline V gene, CDR1 is MNHEY and CDR2 is SVGEGT. As DNA, the CDR3 is TGTGCCAGCAGCCCCTGGAGCTCTGGGGCCAACGTCCTGACTTTC. It yields the protein CASSPWSSGANVLTF.

This clone was picked up one time. The CDR3 bases are TGTGCCAGTAGTAGGGACACGTCCTACGAGCAGTACTTC. It encodes CASSRDTSYEQYF. The V gene is TRBV19, the J gene TRBJ2-7, with a weak D call TRBD1 (6 bases). V gave up 4 bases and J gave up 1 base, with 8 bases separating them. This CDR3 spans 13 amino acids. CDR1 and CDR2 from the germline V gene are LNHDA and SQIVND (reference sequence).

The chain joins TRBV28 to TRBJ1-1; 7 positions agree with TRBD1. This CDR3 region has 11 residues. After removal of 9 bases from V and 4 bases from J, the junction contained 2 bases not matched to a gene. Per the germline V gene, CDR1 is MDHEN and CDR2 is SYDVKM. CDR3 DNA sequence: TGTGCCAGTGCAGGGGGCACTGAAGCTTTCTTT. It encodes CASAGGTEAFF.

This rearrangement joins TRBV6-5 to TRBJ1-1; D may be TRBD1 (5 bases). This CDR3 is 13 amino acids long. Looked up from germline, CDR1 is MNHEY and CDR2 is SVGAGI. V was pared by 6 bases and J by 4 bases, with 12 bases between. The DNA for the CDR3 is TGTGCCAGCAGGGTAGATAGGGGCACTGAAGCTTTCTTT. This codes for CASRVDRGTEAFF.

This clone was detected once. The chain carries TRBV7-8 and TRBJ2-2, with D possibly TRBD2 on 6 matching bases. The CDR3 sequence is 17 residues long. Trimming stripped 4 bases from V and 0 bases from J, with 15 bases between. Germline V gene sequence: CDR1 SGHVS, CDR2 FQNEAQ. The CDR3: CASSWEAGYTNTGELFF. The CDR3 DNA follows: TGTGCCAGCAGCTGGGAGGCGGGTTATACGAACACCGGGGAGCTGTTTTTT.